This T cell receptor beta chain was sequenced for a study of blood T cell repertoires in COVID-19. Study details: The United States, Italy and Spain provided the acute and convalescent COVID-19 samples. In each case, the material was cDNA or gDNA derived from T cells, B-cell-depleted T cells, or PBMCs.

Per the authors' pipeline: Nucleated cell counts were estimated from reference gene primer amplification. This table comes from immunoSEQ multiplex PCR, and its TCRdb copy is limited to in-frame clones, with some not included. The V and J calls and clone size were taken over from that table, and D and trimming were inferred from the DNA. The sample lists 100,000 to 150,000 clones; 88% were seen once. The sequence was obtained from a human donor in a cohort sampled during active COVID-19. Input material: peripheral blood.

The CDR3 bases are TGTGCCAGCAGGGAACCGGGACAGGGGAACTATGGCTACACCTTC. This sequence encodes CASREPGQGNYGYTF. The rearrangement uses TRBV28 and TRBJ1-2; 10 bases map to TRBD1. The CDR3 totals 15 residues. With V trimmed by 6 bases and J by 2 bases, 6 bases remained unmatched. Germline CDR1 reads MDHEN; CDR2 reads SYDVKM.